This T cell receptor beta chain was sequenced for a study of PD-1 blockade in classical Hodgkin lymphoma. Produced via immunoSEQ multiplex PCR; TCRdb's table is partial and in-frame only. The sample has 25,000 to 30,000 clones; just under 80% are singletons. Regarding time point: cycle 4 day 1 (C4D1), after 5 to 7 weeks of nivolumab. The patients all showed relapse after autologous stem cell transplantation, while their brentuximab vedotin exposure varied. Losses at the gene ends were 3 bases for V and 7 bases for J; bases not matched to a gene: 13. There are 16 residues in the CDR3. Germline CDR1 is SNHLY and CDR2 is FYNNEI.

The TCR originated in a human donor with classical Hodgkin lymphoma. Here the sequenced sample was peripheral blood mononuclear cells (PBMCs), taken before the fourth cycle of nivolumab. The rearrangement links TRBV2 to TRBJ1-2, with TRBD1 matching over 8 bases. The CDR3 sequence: CASSDSGAGGLGGYTF. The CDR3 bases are TGTGCCAGCAGTGATAGTGGGGCAGGGGGCCTAGGTGGCTACACCTTC.